The rows below give T cell receptor beta chains drawn from one sample of a study of blood T cell repertoires in COVID-19. Sequencing was performed with immunoSEQ multiplex PCR; in TCRdb, only in-frame clones are kept and a portion is missing. Seen here are a few hundred thousand clones, roughly 88% observed once, and the top ten hold around 12%. Material: peripheral blood. Source of these receptors: a woman aged 45-60 years with COVID-19, enrolled during active disease. The CDR3 runs from the conserved cysteine through the conserved F or W. D genes are given only for firm matches. The listing skips clone size in some rows; elsewhere it reads once, few, many or a size class.

j_call	clone_size	v_call	d_call	cdr3_nt	cdr3_aa
TRBJ2-3	NA	TRBV9	NA	TGTGCCAGCCAAAGCGATGCAGATACGCAGTATTTT	CASQSDADTQYF
TRBJ2-7	few	TRBV3-1/TRBV3-2	NA	TGTGCCAGCAGCCGCGACAGGCTTTCCTACGAGCAGTACTTC	CASSRDRLSYEQYF
TRBJ1-1	NA	TRBV12-3/TRBV12-4	NA	TGTGCCAGCAGTTTAAGGGAGGGCACTGAAGCTTTCTTT	CASSLREGTEAFF
TRBJ2-5	NA	TRBV11-3	NA	TGTGCCAGCAGCTTAGATACAGCAGGGCCCGAAGAGACCCAGTACTTC	CASSLDTAGPEETQYF
TRBJ2-7	NA	TRBV29-1	NA	TGCAGCGGTGGACAGATCTACGAGCAGTACTTC	CSGGQIYEQYF
TRBJ1-1	NA	TRBV3-1/TRBV3-2	NA	TGTGCCAGCAGCCTCGGGGGTCGGGAAGCTTTCTTT	CASSLGGREAFF
TRBJ2-6	NA	TRBV18	TRBD1	TGTGCCAGCTCACCGGGACAGGCTAGCTCTGGGGCCAACGTCCTGACTTTC	CASSPGQASSGANVLTF
TRBJ2-1	NA	TRBV5-4	NA	TGTGCCAGCAGTTCCTACCAGGAGGGGAACTCCTACAATGAGCAGTTCTTC	CASSSYQEGNSYNEQFF
TRBJ1-2	few	TRBV6-5	TRBD1	TGTGCCACCGGGGACAGCTATGGCTACACCTTC	CATGDSYGYTF
TRBJ2-3	few	TRBV19	NA	TGTGCCAGTAGTATGGTACAGGCTCCTGGCACAGATACGCAGTATTTT	CASSMVQAPGTDTQYF
TRBJ2-1	NA	TRBV30	TRBD1	TGTGCCTGGAGTGGGACAGGGGGCTGGAATGAGCAGTTCTTC	CAWSGTGGWNEQFF
TRBJ2-2	NA	TRBV19	TRBD1	TGTGCCAGTCGAAAACAGGGACAGCCCCCCGGGGAGCTGTTTTTT	CASRKQGQPPGELFF
TRBJ1-5	NA	TRBV30	TRBD1	TGTGCCTGGAGTGGACAGGGGAATCAGCCCCAGCATTTT	CAWSGQGNQPQHF
TRBJ2-2	NA	TRBV6-1	NA	TGTGCCAGCAGTGGATTGGAACAGGCTAGGCCAAGGGAGCTGTTTTTT	CASSGLEQARPRELFF
TRBJ1-1	few	TRBV5-1	NA	TGCGCCAGCAGCTTTACAGAAAACACTGAAGCTTTCTTT	CASSFTENTEAFF
TRBJ1-4	NA	TRBV27	NA	TGTGCCAGCGGAGGGATGAGAAATGAAAAACTGTTTTTT	CASGGMRNEKLFF
TRBJ2-7	NA	TRBV3-1/TRBV3-2	NA	TGTGCCAGCAGCCAATCAGTACCCTACGAGCAGTACTTC	CASSQSVPYEQYF
TRBJ2-7	NA	TRBV3-1/TRBV3-2	TRBD1	TGTGCCAGCAGCGCAAGACAGGGGGGGTACGAGCAGTACTTC	CASSARQGGYEQYF
TRBJ1-1	NA	TRBV7-3	NA	TGTGCCAGCAGCCTAAACAGGGACACTGAAGCTTTCTTT	CASSLNRDTEAFF
TRBJ2-1	NA	TRBV7-8	TRBD2	TGTGCCAGCAGCTTGCAGCGGGGGGGCCTTTCCTCTGAGCAGTTCTTC	CASSLQRGGLSSEQFF
TRBJ2-7	NA	TRBV27	NA	TGTGCCAGCAGTGCCACCGGGACTTATGTCTACGAGCAGTACTTC	CASSATGTYVYEQYF
TRBJ2-2	NA	TRBV7-9	TRBD2	TGTGCCAGCAGCTTTGGGACTAGCGGGGGTATGACCGGGGAGCTGTTTTTT	CASSFGTSGGMTGELFF
TRBJ2-3	NA	TRBV7-2	TRBD2	TGTGCCAGCAGCTTATGGGGGGGTGTCCGCACAGATACGCAGTATTTT	CASSLWGGVRTDTQYF
TRBJ1-1	few	TRBV6-5	NA	TGTGCCACTGTCGCGTCGTACGAAAGGGGAACTGAAGCTTTCTTT	CATVASYERGTEAFF
TRBJ1-1	NA	TRBV6-5	NA	TGTGCCTGCTACAGGGATTCTACTGAAGCTTTCTTT	CACYRDSTEAFF
TRBJ1-2	once	TRBV6-5	NA	TGTGCCAGCGATGCCGGGACAAACGTTTGGGGCTACACCTTC	CASDAGTNVWGYTF
TRBJ1-2	NA	TRBV6-5	TRBD1	TGTGCCAGCAGTACGACAGGGGAAAGCTACACCTTC	CASSTTGESYTF
TRBJ1-2	NA	TRBV19	NA	TGTGCCAGTAGAGTCGGACAGCACTATGGCTACACCTTC	CASRVGQHYGYTF
TRBJ1-1	few	TRBV6-5	NA	TGTGCCAGTCAGGGAGGCGTGAGTACTGAAGCTTTCTTT	CASQGGVSTEAFF
TRBJ1-3	NA	TRBV29-1	NA	TGCAGCGTTGATCGGGGAAGGAACACCATATATTTT	CSVDRGRNTIYF
TRBJ1-5	NA	TRBV7-2	NA	TGTGCCAGCAGCCCCACACGTCAGCCCCAGCATTTT	CASSPTRQPQHF
TRBJ2-2	NA	TRBV6-6	TRBD1	TGTGCCAGCAGTTACTCCGGGACAGGGCCCACCGGGGAGCTGTTTTTT	CASSYSGTGPTGELFF
TRBJ2-1	NA	TRBV28	NA	TGTGCCAGCAGTTTAAGGAGGGGGCGCTCCTACAATGAGCAGTTCTTC	CASSLRRGRSYNEQFF
TRBJ2-3	NA	TRBV7-8	NA	TGTGCCAGCAGCCCTATACTAGCTAGCACAGATACGCAGTATTTT	CASSPILASTDTQYF
TRBJ2-1	NA	TRBV12-5	TRBD2	TGTGCTAGTTGGGAGGGGATATACAATGAGCAGTTCTTC	CASWEGIYNEQFF
TRBJ1-2	NA	TRBV19	TRBD1	TGTGCCAGTAGTTTGGGGACAGGGGGCGACTATGGCTACACCTTC	CASSLGTGGDYGYTF
TRBJ2-1	NA	TRBV3-1/TRBV3-2	NA	TGTGCCAGCAGCCCGAGCGGGCATTCTGAAAGGTTCTTC	CASSPSGHSERFF
TRBJ1-1	NA	TRBV6-5	TRBD1	TGTGCCAGCAGCCGGGGGACAGACGAAGCTTTCTTT	CASSRGTDEAFF
TRBJ2-1	NA	TRBV5-1	TRBD1	TGCGCCAGCAGCCCCCAGGGGGCAGGGAATGAGCAGTTCTTC	CASSPQGAGNEQFF
TRBJ2-1	NA	TRBV6-5	NA	TGTGCCAGCAGTTCAGGGTATGAGCAGTTCTTC	CASSSGYEQFF
TRBJ2-7	NA	TRBV12-5	TRBD1	TGTGCTAGTGGTAGAGGGGGCCTCTACGAGCAGTACTTC	CASGRGGLYEQYF
TRBJ2-2	NA	TRBV6-2/TRBV6-3	TRBD1	TGTGCCAGCAGTTACACAGGGGGCTACACCGGGGAGCTGTTTTTT	CASSYTGGYTGELFF
TRBJ2-3	NA	TRBV30	NA	TGTGCCTGGAGTCCGACTCGTACCGGCACAGATACGCAGTATTTT	CAWSPTRTGTDTQYF
TRBJ2-3	NA	TRBV5-1	NA	TGCGCCAGCTCCTCTACTGATACGCAGTATTTT	CASSSTDTQYF
TRBJ1-5	NA	TRBV24-1	NA	TGTGCCACCGGAGGGAAAAACAATCAGCCCCAGCATTTT	CATGGKNNQPQHF
TRBJ2-3	NA	TRBV6-2/TRBV6-3	NA	TGTGCCAGCAGTTATTTTGCGGATACGCAGTATTTT	CASSYFADTQYF
TRBJ2-3	NA	TRBV5-8	NA	TGTGCCAGCAGCTTGACAGACCTCTCCGCTTTCACAGATACGCAGTATTTT	CASSLTDLSAFTDTQYF
TRBJ2-7	NA	TRBV21-1	NA	TGTGCCAGCCGGGTTGTCACAGGGGAAACCTACGAGCAGTACTTC	CASRVVTGETYEQYF
TRBJ2-7	NA	TRBV5-1	NA	TGCGCCAGCAGCTTGACAGGGTCCTACGAGCAGTACTTC	CASSLTGSYEQYF
TRBJ2-1	NA	TRBV6-5	TRBD1	TGTGCCGGAGGACAGGTGGACTACAATGAGCAGTTCTTC	CAGGQVDYNEQFF
TRBJ1-3	NA	TRBV7-2	NA	TGTGCCAGCAGCTTAGTGGGAGGCTCTGGAAACACCATATATTTT	CASSLVGGSGNTIYF
TRBJ2-5	NA	TRBV5-1	NA	TGCGCCAGCAGCTTGGTCCGTTCCAGGGAGACCCAGTACTTC	CASSLVRSRETQYF
TRBJ1-1	few	TRBV2	NA	TGTGCCAGCAGTGAAGCGAGGTCTACGAACACTGAAGCTTTCTTT	CASSEARSTNTEAFF
TRBJ1-3	NA	TRBV6-6	NA	TGTGCCAGCAGTTACTCCCCCCCGAGCTCTGGAAACACCATATATTTT	CASSYSPPSSGNTIYF
TRBJ2-5	once	TRBV27	TRBD2	TGTGCCAGCAGTTTAGCCAGCGGGGGGCCCAAAGAGACCCAGTACTTC	CASSLASGGPKETQYF